The 11 T cell receptor beta chains in this list originate from one sample, sequenced in a study of blood T cell repertoires in COVID-19 (TCRdb year 2020). Receptors were amplified or captured by the immunoSEQ multiplex PCR assay. Here the immuneACCESS table is served through TCRdb, limited to in-frame sequences with V and J called. Missing clones are a known gap in these copies; in checked studies unresolved V genes cover under half, and the rest lacks a known reason. The sample table lists approximately 69,000 clones, roughly 85% of them with a count of one. In total, the top ten clones hold around a sixth of the sample. The source material was peripheral blood. These receptors were obtained from a woman of 80 years or more with acute or convalescent COVID-19.

The CDR3 loop reads CASSFTGGGGYEQYF. CDR3 in DNA: TGTGCCAGCAGCTTTACTGGGGGGGGAGGCTACGAGCAGTACTTC. The J gene is TRBJ2-7, the V gene TRBV7-2; TRBD2 agrees at 7 bases. The CDR3 contains 15 residues. The germline V gene encodes CDR1 SGHTA and CDR2 FQGNSA. With V trimmed by 3 bases and J by 3 bases, 8 bases remained unmatched.

The chain joins TRBV29-1 to TRBJ2-5; the D is unclear. Germline V lookup: CDR1 SQVTM, CDR2 ANQGSEA. Trimming pared 6 bases from V and 1 base from J, leaving 9 bases between. The CDR3 is 12 residues long. DNA for the CDR3: TGCAGCGTATCACAGTTCCAAGAGACCCAGTACTTC. Translated, it gives CSVSQFQETQYF.

The chain recombines TRBV9 with TRBJ2-1; D is unclear. Looked up from germline, CDR1 is SGDLS and CDR2 is YYNGEE. The CDR3 is 14 residues long. V was shortened by 4 bases and J by 3 bases, with 11 bases between the two germline ends. This chain's CDR3 is CASSLGSVYNEQFF. The DNA of the CDR3 is TGTGCCAGCAGCCTCGGAAGCGTCTACAATGAGCAGTTCTTC.

V is TRBV6-5 and J is TRBJ1-1; a possible D gene is TRBD1 (5 bases). Germline V gene data show CDR1 as MNHEY and CDR2 as SVGAGI. V shed 10 bases and J shed 0 bases, with 12 bases lying between them. There are 13 residues in the CDR3. The CDR3: CATKRQMNTEAFF. CDR3 nucleotide sequence: TGTGCCACCAAGAGACAGATGAACACTGAAGCTTTCTTT.

V gene TRBV27 combines with J gene TRBJ2-4; a possible D gene is TRBD1 (6 bases). Trimming left V 3 bases short and J 1 base short, with 13 bases between. Per the germline V gene, CDR1 is MNHEY and CDR2 is SMNVEV (reference sequence). The CDR3 length is 16 residues. The CDR3 DNA follows: TGTGCCAGCAGTTTTTTGGGTCAGGGGGCCAAAAACATTCAGTACTTC. It codes for CASSFLGQGAKNIQYF.

This clone was found a few times. This sequence joins TRBV5-6 and TRBJ2-2, with no clear D. V was trimmed by 0 bases and J by 6 bases, leaving 3 bases between them. CDR1 and CDR2 from the germline V gene are SGHDT and YYEEEE. The CDR3 spans 12 residues. This CDR3 is CASSLAAGELFF. The CDR3 nucleotides are TGTGCCAGCAGCTTGGCGGCCGGGGAGCTGTTTTTT.

The chain joins TRBV27 to TRBJ2-3; 9 bases line up with TRBD1. This CDR3 has 20 amino acids. The junction had 13 bases not matched to a gene; V was cut back by 0 bases and J by 0 bases. Germline CDR1 is MNHEY and CDR2 is SMNVEV (reference sequence). The CDR3 bases are TGTGCCAGCAGTTTATCGCTTCGTTTAACAGGGGGCAAGAGCACAGATACGCAGTATTTT. Protein product: CASSLSLRLTGGKSTDTQYF.

The gene calls are TRBV4-1 and TRBJ1-1; 9 positions agree with TRBD1. The germline V gene encodes CDR1 MGHRA and CDR2 YSYEKL. V was clipped by 4 bases and J by 0 bases; unmatched bases: 15. CDR3 length: 19 amino acids. CDR3 sequence reads: CASSPRGGQGIGMNTEAFF. CDR3 coding DNA: TGCGCCAGCAGCCCGCGAGGGGGACAGGGTATAGGAATGAACACTGAAGCTTTCTTT.

This clone was counted a single time. The junction does not match germline at one end; this may be a read error. V usage is TRBV6-2 or TRBV6-3 and J usage is TRBJ2-5; no clear D gene. The V gene's germline CDR1 is MNHEY and CDR2 SVGEGT. CDR3 length: 15 residues. DNA of the CDR3: TGTGCCAGCAGCTACTCGTTATCGCAGCAAGAGACCCAGTACTTC. Residues: CASSYSLSQQETQYF.

The chain uses TRBV18 and TRBJ1-6; D call uncertain. Looked up from germline, CDR1 is KGHSH and CDR2 is LQKENI. CDR3 length equals 15 residues. Trimming removed 5 bases at V and 0 bases at J, with 8 bases between. The CDR3 sequence: CASSVESSYNSPLHF. DNA of the CDR3: TGTGCCAGCTCAGTTGAGAGCTCCTATAATTCACCCCTCCACTTT.

The chain carries TRBV6-5 and TRBJ2-4; D perhaps matches TRBD2 (6 bases). The CDR3 runs 13 residues. The V end lost 6 bases, the J end lost 9 bases, and 15 bases lay between the germline ends. Germline V lookup: CDR1 MNHEY, CDR2 SVGAGI. The DNA for the CDR3 is TGTGCCAGCAGCCGAGGGACTGTTGGCATTCAGTACTTC. It is translated as CASSRGTVGIQYF.